These 31 T cell receptor beta chains were all obtained from the same sample, sequenced in a study of radiation and T cells in renal cell carcinoma. Regarding time point: blood 4 weeks post-SBRT, at nephrectomy. Treatment indicated: 15 Gy SBRT to primary tumor, nephrectomy 4 weeks later. Only in-frame clones appear in the TCRdb table, and some are missing; sequencing was by immunoSEQ multiplex PCR. The data contain 150,000 to 200,000 clones, about 88% of them singletons. Material: blood, obtained from a patient whose treatment included radiotherapy and nephrectomy. The receptors stem from a woman aged 45-65 years with renal cell carcinoma.

The chain combines TRBV7-9 with TRBJ1-2, with TRBD1 identical over 7 bases. CDR1 is SEHNR and CDR2 is FQNEAQ in the germline V gene (reference sequence). Germline trimming cut 5 bases from V and 4 bases from J; bases unmatched to any gene: 10. The CDR3 runs to 15 residues. The CDR3 DNA is TGTGCCAGCAGCCCAACAGGGGATGGTTTCTATGGCTACACCTTC. Protein product: CASSPTGDGFYGYTF.

This rearrangement joins TRBV18 to TRBJ2-7, with 7 bases fitting TRBD1. The CDR3 runs 15 residues. CDR1 is KGHSH, CDR2 LQKENI, per germline. After removal of 5 bases from V and 2 bases from J, the junction contained 9 bases not matched to a gene. The CDR3 DNA follows: TGTGCCAGCTCAACGACCGGGACAGAAGCCTACGAGCAGTACTTC. Translating gives CASSTTGTEAYEQYF. Using reference TRBV18 and TRBJ2-7 for the parts outside the CDR3, the full variable domain is NAGVMQNPRHLVRRRGQEARLRCSPMKGHSHVYWYRQLPEEGLKFMVYLQKENIIDESGMPKERFSAEFPKEGPSILRIQQVVRGDSAAYFCASSTTGTEAYEQYFGPGTRLTVT.

The chain links TRBV29-1 to TRBJ1-2; 12 bases align to TRBD1. Germline V CDR1 and CDR2: SQVTM, ANQGSEA. Losses at the gene ends were 4 bases for V and 7 bases for J; bases not matched to a gene: 10. The CDR3 is made up of 15 amino acids. CDR3 coding DNA: TGCAGCGTTGGATCCTTGTGGGACAGGGGGCCTGGCTACACCTTC. The encoded protein is CSVGSLWDRGPGYTF.

The chain couples TRBV25-1 to TRBJ2-2; 9 bases align to TRBD1. The germline V gene has CDR1 MGHDK and CDR2 SYGVNS. This CDR3 is 16 amino acids long. Trimming took 4 bases from V and 2 from J; bases not matched to a gene: 5. CDR3 region: CASSAGQGRNTGELFF. The CDR3 DNA reads TGTGCCAGCAGTGCAGGACAGGGGCGCAACACCGGGGAGCTGTTTTTT.

This chain uses TRBV15 with TRBJ2-7; 7 bases are shared with TRBD2. CDR3 length equals 15 residues. Germline loops: CDR1 LNHNV, CDR2 YYDKDF (reference sequence). After removal of 1 base from V and 0 bases from J, the junction contained 3 bases not matched to a gene. The CDR3 nucleotides are TGTGCCACCAGCAGAGTGGGCGGGAGCTCCTACGAGCAGTACTTC. Its protein is CATSRVGGSSYEQYF.

The gene calls are TRBV6-1 and TRBJ2-5; D is unresolved. The V end was cut by 7 bases, the J end by 3 bases, with 9 bases between. Per the germline V gene, CDR1 is MNHNS and CDR2 is SASEGT. CDR3 length: 12 residues. CDR3 sequence reads: CASTPVKETQYF. In DNA form, the CDR3 reads TGTGCCAGCACCCCAGTTAAAGAGACCCAGTACTTC.

The chain links TRBV5-1 to TRBJ2-1, with TRBD1 matching over 7 bases. CDR1 and CDR2 from the germline V gene are SGHRS and YFSETQ. The V and J ends lost 6 bases and 5 bases, in that order; junction bases with no gene match: 11. This CDR3 is 15 amino acids long. Here the CDR3 reads CASTALGQDNNEQFF. The CDR3 nucleotides are TGCGCCAGCACGGCCTTAGGACAGGACAACAATGAGCAGTTCTTC.

The chain is built from TRBV6-5 and TRBJ2-7; TRBD1 is a possible D gene (6 bases). Germline lookup yields CDR1 MNHEY and CDR2 SVGAGI. This CDR3 region has 14 residues. V shed 0 bases and J shed 3 bases, with 9 bases lying between them. CDR3 protein: CASSYSPTGYEQYF. DNA for the CDR3: TGTGCCAGCAGTTACTCCCCGACAGGCTACGAGCAGTACTTC.

The rearrangement links TRBV30 to TRBJ1-5, with D possibly TRBD1 on 5 matching bases. Germline V gives CDR1 GTSNPN, CDR2 SVGIG (reference sequence). The CDR3 sequence is 14 residues long. Trimming left V 5 bases short and J 0 bases short, with 11 bases between. CDR3 amino acids: CAWSRDFSNQPQHF. Written as DNA, the CDR3 is TGTGCCTGGTCCCGGGACTTTAGCAATCAGCCCCAGCATTTT. Using reference TRBV30 and TRBJ1-5 for the parts outside the CDR3, the full variable domain is SQTIHQWPATLVQPVGSPLSLECTVEGTSNPNLYWYRQAAGRGLQLLFYSVGIGQISSEVPQNLSASRPQDRQFILSSKKLLLSDSGFYLCAWSRDFSNQPQHFGDGTRLSIL.

Of note for this clone: One end of the junction fails to match germline, which may point to a read error. This chain links TRBV29-1 with TRBJ1-2, with 10 positions matching TRBD1. This CDR3 contains 13 residues. Germline CDR1 SQVTM, CDR2 ANQGSEA. DNA of the CDR3: TGCAGCTCAGGGGACAGGGGAAACTCTGGCTACACCTTC. Amino acid sequence: CSSGDRGNSGYTF.

V and J are TRBV6-6 and TRBJ2-1; D is unresolved. Per the germline V gene, CDR1 is MNHNY and CDR2 is SVGAGI (reference sequence). Trimming left V 5 bases short and J 11 bases short, with 7 bases between. The CDR3 is made up of 10 amino acids. The CDR3 region has the DNA TGTGCCAGCAGTCTAGGCCAGCAGTTCTTC. Translating it yields CASSLGQQFF.

V usage is TRBV6-5 and J usage is TRBJ2-5, with 7 bases that match TRBD1. CDR1 MNHEY and CDR2 SVGAGI come from the germline V gene. The CDR3 length is 14 residues. Unmatched junction bases numbered 8, after V lost 6 bases and J lost 4 bases. Here the CDR3 reads CASSRSDRVETQYF. The CDR3 DNA reads as TGTGCCAGCAGCCGCTCCGACAGGGTAGAGACCCAGTACTTC.

The chain employs TRBV9 and TRBJ2-2; the D call may be TRBD1 or TRBD2 (7 bases each). V was clipped by 5 bases and J by 2 bases, with 19 bases between them. Germline V lookup: CDR1 SGDLS, CDR2 YYNGEE. CDR3 length: 17 residues. The CDR3 sequence: CASSPPLGGGNTGELFF. The CDR3 coding sequence is TGTGCCAGCAGTCCGCCCCTGGGAGGGGGCAACACCGGGGAGCTGTTTTTT.

This clone was recorded once. V gene TRBV4-1 combines with J gene TRBJ1-4, with no clear D. The CDR3 spans 16 residues. Germline loops: CDR1 MGHRA, CDR2 YSYEKL. V lost 0 bases to trimming and J lost 8 bases, with 16 bases between them. The CDR3: CASSQDHGARGEKLFF. Written as DNA, the CDR3 is TGCGCCAGCAGCCAAGATCACGGAGCGCGAGGGGAAAAACTGTTTTTT.

The table lists this clone with a count of one. The rearrangement links TRBV2 to TRBJ2-7; a weak D match, TRBD2 (6 bases). The CDR3 loop spans 14 amino acids. The V and J ends lost 5 bases and 5 bases respectively, with 16 bases between them. Germline CDR1 and CDR2: SNHLY and FYNNEI. CDR3 bases: TGTGCCAGCAGTTTAGCGGACTCCGGAGACGAGCAGTACTTC. Residues: CASSLADSGDEQYF.

CDR3 protein: CASSSEGQGQSPLHF. CDR3 nucleotides: TGCGCCAGCAGCTCAGAGGGACAGGGACAATCACCCCTCCACTTT. The chain combines TRBV5-1 with TRBJ1-6; 9 bases fit TRBD1. The CDR3 loop spans 15 amino acids. V shed 3 bases and J 10 bases; nucleotides not matched to a gene: 8. Germline CDR1 reads SGHRS; CDR2 reads YFSETQ.

The chain carries TRBV5-1 and TRBJ1-1; 7 bases line up with TRBD1. Germline values: CDR1 SGHRS, CDR2 YFSETQ. V shed 4 bases and J 5 bases; nucleotides not matched to a gene: 11. This CDR3 spans 15 amino acids. This CDR3 reads CASSTGQAGGTEAFF. In DNA form, the CDR3 reads TGCGCCAGCAGCACCGGACAGGCCGGGGGGACTGAAGCTTTCTTT.

This clone has a single count. The rearrangement joins TRBV11-2 to TRBJ2-4; unclear D gene. The CDR3 covers 17 residues. Germline assignment: CDR1 SGHAT and CDR2 FQNNGV. The germline V and J ends were trimmed by 0 bases and 0 bases, with 12 bases remaining between them. CDR3 nucleotide sequence: TGTGCCAGCAGCTTAGATTTGACGGAGCTAGCCAAAAACATTCAGTACTTC. Amino acid sequence: CASSLDLTELAKNIQYF. The complete variable domain, with remaining parts taken from reference TRBV11-2 and TRBJ2-4, reads EAGVAQSPRYKIIEKRQSVAFWCNPISGHATLYWYQQILGQGPKLLIQFQNNGVVDDSQLPKDRFSAERLKGVDSTLKIQPAKLEDSAVYLCASSLDLTELAKNIQYFGAGTRLSVL.

J is TRBJ2-5 and V is TRBV7-6; TRBD2 matches at 9 bases. This CDR3 spans 17 amino acids. In germline, CDR1 is SGHVS, CDR2 FNYEAQ. The trim removed 8 bases at V and 5 bases at J, leaving 18 bases unmatched. CDR3 DNA sequence: TGTGCCAGCGGCAACGGGGTAGCGGGGGCCCGGGGTGAGACCCAGTACTTC. Translation: CASGNGVAGARGETQYF. The full variable domain, its missing parts supplied by reference TRBV7-6 and TRBJ2-5, is GAGVSQSPRYKVTKRGQDVALRCDPISGHVSLYWYRQALGQGPEFLTYFNYEAQQDKSGLPNDRFSAERPEGSISTLTIQRTEQRDSAMYRCASGNGVAGARGETQYFGPGTRLLVL.

V usage is TRBV4-3 and J usage is TRBJ2-5, with a tentative D call TRBD2 (5 bases). Germline CDR1 LGHNA, CDR2 YSLEER. The V end was cut by 2 bases, the J end by 4 bases, with 14 bases between. CDR3 length: 15 amino acids. The CDR3 sequence: CASSQNEGRGETQYF. Written as DNA, the CDR3 is TGCGCCAGCAGCCAAAACGAGGGCCGCGGAGAGACCCAGTACTTC.

This clone was seen only once. The V and J genes are TRBV5-6 and TRBJ2-2; 11 bases are a match to TRBD1. V lost 3 bases and J lost 7; bases outside the gene matches: 5. The CDR3 runs 15 residues. Germline values: CDR1 SGHDT, CDR2 YYEEEE. This CDR3 reads CASSSGTGGFGELFF. The CDR3 DNA reads as TGTGCCAGCAGCTCCGGGACAGGGGGTTTCGGGGAGCTGTTTTTT. Full variable domain (remainder filled in from reference TRBV5-6 and TRBJ2-2): DAGVTQSPTHLIKTRGQQVTLRCSPKSGHDTVSWYQQALGQGPQFIFQYYEEEERQRGNFPDRFSGHQFPNYSSELNVNALLLGDSALYLCASSSGTGGFGELFFGEGSRLTVL.

A few counts support this clone. The V gene is TRBV9, the J gene TRBJ2-1; D is unclear. Germline V gene lookup returns CDR1 SGDLS and CDR2 YYNGEE. V lost 0 bases to trimming and J lost 3 bases, with 7 bases between them. CDR3 size: 14 residues. The CDR3 loop is CASSVDEGYNEQFF. CDR3 coding DNA: TGTGCCAGCAGCGTAGACGAAGGCTACAATGAGCAGTTCTTC.

J is TRBJ2-7 and V is TRBV6-4, with D uncertain. Germline CDR1 reads MRHNA; CDR2 reads SNTAGT. Trimming stripped 0 bases from V and 2 bases from J, with 8 bases between. This CDR3 contains 14 residues. CDR3 DNA sequence: TGTGCCAGCAGTGACTCGCGGCGGACCTACGAGCAGTACTTC. Residues: CASSDSRRTYEQYF.

V and J are TRBV12-5 and TRBJ2-7; 8 bases are a match to TRBD2. The CDR3 spans 16 residues. CDR1 is LGHNT and CDR2 is FRNRAP in the germline V gene. With V trimmed by 5 bases and J by 2 bases, 11 bases remained unmatched. CDR3 nucleotide sequence: TGTGCTAGTGGTAACGGGGGGGGGCTCCCGGCCTACGAGCAGTACTTC. This encodes CASGNGGGLPAYEQYF.

The chain recombines TRBV6-1 with TRBJ2-3; 7 bases match TRBD2. J was trimmed by 1 base and V by 7 bases; bases with no gene match: 2. The CDR3 runs to 13 residues. Germline V gene sequence: CDR1 MNHNS, CDR2 SASEGT. Here the CDR3 reads CASNRGGTDTQYF. The CDR3 DNA reads TGTGCCAGCAATCGGGGGGGCACAGATACGCAGTATTTT.

The chain uses TRBV15 and TRBJ1-2, with 7 nucleotides matching TRBD1. The germline V gene encodes CDR1 LNHNV and CDR2 YYDKDF (reference sequence). After removal of 0 bases from V and 7 bases from J, the junction contained 8 bases not matched to a gene. The CDR3 extends over 15 amino acids. The CDR3 nucleotides read TGTGCCACCAGCAGAGATCCAGGGGGGGTATTTGGCTACACCTTC. It yields the protein CATSRDPGGVFGYTF. Variable domain in full (rest from reference TRBV15 and TRBJ1-2): DAMVIQNPRYQVTQFGKPVTLSCSQTLNHNVMYWYQQKSSQAPKLLFHYYDKDFNNEADTPDNFQSRRPNTSFCFLDIRSPGLGDTAMYLCATSRDPGGVFGYTFGSGTRLTVV.

The chain recombines TRBV30 with TRBJ1-1, with TRBD1 matching over 9 bases. The V and J ends lost 2 bases and 4 bases, in that order; junction bases with no gene match: 8. The CDR3 is 15 amino acids. Germline V gives CDR1 GTSNPN, CDR2 SVGIG (reference sequence). The CDR3 DNA reads TGTGCCTGGAGTCCCGACAGGGGGAGGGGCACTGAAGCTTTCTTT. Encoded protein: CAWSPDRGRGTEAFF.

The chain employs TRBV2 and TRBJ2-4; D call uncertain. The CDR3 totals 16 residues. The germline gives CDR1 SNHLY, CDR2 FYNNEI. V lost 5 bases to trimming and J lost 0 bases, with 14 bases between them. CDR3 region: CASSFYRELAKNIQYF. The CDR3 DNA reads TGTGCCAGCAGTTTTTACAGAGAACTAGCCAAAAACATTCAGTACTTC.

The chain joins TRBV7-9 to TRBJ2-7; the D is unclear. Trimming cost V 5 bases and J 4 bases, with 12 bases left between them. Germline CDR1 and CDR2: SEHNR and FQNEAQ (reference sequence). The CDR3 is 13 residues long. CDR3 in amino acids: CASSPTGGYEQYF. CDR3 nucleotides: TGTGCCAGCAGCCCCACGGGCGGATACGAGCAGTACTTC.

The gene calls are TRBV19 and TRBJ1-3; D unclear. The CDR3 loop spans 14 amino acids. Germline CDR1 is LNHDA and CDR2 is SQIVND (reference sequence). Trimming pared 3 bases from V and 0 bases from J, leaving 6 bases between. The CDR3 sequence is CASSIPNSGNTIYF. The CDR3, as DNA: TGTGCCAGTAGTATCCCCAACTCTGGAAACACCATATATTTT.

The chain employs TRBV5-1 and TRBJ2-5; D is uncertain. The CDR3 length is 14 residues. The V gene's germline CDR1 is SGHRS and CDR2 YFSETQ. V gave up 4 bases and J gave up 1 base, with 11 bases separating them. CDR3 residues: CASSPTAVQETQYF. The CDR3 coding sequence is TGCGCCAGCAGCCCTACAGCAGTCCAAGAGACCCAGTACTTC. Full variable domain (missing parts from reference TRBV5-1 and TRBJ2-5): KAGVTQTPRYLIKTRGQQVTLSCSPISGHRSVSWYQQTPGQGLQFLFEYFSETQRNKGNFPGRFSGRQFSNSRSEMNVSTLELGDSALYLCASSPTAVQETQYFGPGTRLLVL.